The 9 T cell receptor beta chains presented below share a single source sample, sequenced in a study of cytomegalovirus exposure and HLA in healthy donors. Primers included in the PCR were 60 Vbeta and 13 Jbeta primers. Measured with immunoSEQ multiplex PCR; TCRdb has only the in-frame clones, and not every one. The data contain about 200,000 clones, around 76% of them singletons. The sample comprised PBMCs. These receptors all stem from a man in his late teens or twenties in good health and CMV-seronegative.

This clone was counted only a few times. The gene calls are TRBV29-1 and TRBJ2-7, with 8 positions matching TRBD2. Unmatched junction bases numbered 4, after V lost 1 base and J lost 2 bases. Looked up from germline, CDR1 is SQVTM and CDR2 is ANQGSEA. The CDR3 extends over 14 amino acids. CDR3 in amino acids: CSVEGVSGTYEQYF. The CDR3 nucleotides are TGCAGCGTTGAAGGGGTTAGCGGGACCTACGAGCAGTACTTC.

CDR3 loop: CASGLSGQGPEAFF. In nucleotides, the CDR3 is TGTGCCAGCGGATTATCGGGACAGGGGCCTGAAGCTTTCTTT. This sequence joins TRBV28 and TRBJ1-1; TRBD1 matches 10 bases. V trimming: 8 bases; J trimming: 6 bases; junction bases outside the gene matches: 9. CDR1 is MDHEN, CDR2 SYDVKM, per germline. There are 14 residues in the CDR3.

The V and J genes are TRBV19 and TRBJ2-1, with unresolved D. The V end lost 5 bases, the J end lost 5 bases, and 7 bases lay between the germline ends. Germline V gene lookup returns CDR1 LNHDA and CDR2 SQIVND (reference sequence). The CDR3 extends over 12 amino acids. The CDR3 region is CASSRENNEQFF. CDR3 DNA: TGTGCCAGTAGTCGCGAGAACAATGAGCAGTTCTTC.

On this clone: The sample holds other DNA sequences that translate to the same CDR3. This chain links TRBV5-4 with TRBJ1-1; the match to TRBD1 covers 9 bases. In germline, CDR1 is SGHNT, CDR2 YYREEE (reference sequence). The V gene end was trimmed by 3 bases and the J gene end by 5 bases; junction bases not matched to a gene: 5. CDR3 length: 14 amino acids. CDR3: CASSSGTGYTEAFF. CDR3 bases: TGTGCCAGCAGCTCCGGGACAGGGTATACTGAAGCTTTCTTT.

V usage is TRBV28 and J usage is TRBJ1-1, with TRBD1 matching 10 bases. From germline, CDR1 is MDHEN and CDR2 SYDVKM. The CDR3 totals 13 residues. V lost 6 bases to trimming and J lost 7 bases; unmatched junction nucleotides: 5. The CDR3 loop reads CASSQTGGVEAFF. Written as DNA, the CDR3 is TGTGCCAGCAGCCAGACAGGGGGCGTTGAAGCTTTCTTT.

There are a few counts of this clone. CDR3 loop: CAISESVLGRLSYEQYF. The CDR3 nucleotides are TGTGCCATCAGTGAGTCTGTTTTAGGCAGACTCTCCTACGAGCAGTACTTC. This chain connects TRBV10-3 to TRBJ2-7; D remains ambiguous. The length of the CDR3 is 17 residues. The V gene's germline CDR1 is ENHRY and CDR2 SYGVKD. Trimming took off 0 bases at V and 0 bases at J, with 15 bases between the two ends.

This chain connects TRBV15 to TRBJ2-7; TRBD2 matches 9 bases. Germline CDR1 is LNHNV and CDR2 is YYDKDF (reference sequence). The CDR3 has 15 residues. The V gene end was trimmed by 2 bases and the J gene end by 2 bases; junction bases not matched to a gene: 4. This chain's CDR3 is CATSRSLAGTYEQYF. In DNA, the CDR3 is TGTGCCACCAGCAGAAGTCTAGCGGGGACCTACGAGCAGTACTTC.

This sequence joins TRBV9 and TRBJ1-2, with D possibly being TRBD1 (6 bases). V was pared by 0 bases and J by 4 bases, with 10 bases between. The germline V gene has CDR1 SGDLS and CDR2 YYNGEE. This CDR3 region has 14 residues. The CDR3 here is CASSVAPGAYGYTF. The CDR3 DNA sequence: TGTGCCAGCAGCGTAGCGCCAGGGGCCTATGGCTACACCTTC. The whole variable domain, remainder taken from reference TRBV9 and TRBJ1-2, is DSGVTQTPKHLITATGQRVTLRCSPRSGDLSVYWYQQSLDQGLQFLIQYYNGEERAKGNILERFSAQQFPDLHSELNLSSLELGDSALYFCASSVAPGAYGYTFGSGTRLTVV.

This clone was seen only once. CDR3 DNA sequence: TGTGCCAGCAGCTTTACCGGGAGCTCTGGAAACACCATATATTTT. Residues: CASSFTGSSGNTIYF. V is TRBV5-6 and J is TRBJ1-3; D is undetermined. Germline CDR1 reads SGHDT; CDR2 reads YYEEEE. Trimming stripped 2 bases from V and 0 bases from J, with 9 bases between. The CDR3 covers 15 residues.